Below are 29 T cell receptor beta chains sequenced from a single sample in a study of T cells expressing NK-cell markers. Reprocessing the 5' RACE reads, TCRdb reports a single entry for every CDR3 protein and omits DNA. The sample's table shows 500,000 to 700,000 distinct CDR3 sequences. The sample comprised blood T cells: a sorted CD56 or NKG2C T cell subset, CD4+ or CD8+ T cells, or bulk PBMC T cells (not recorded which). These receptors came from a man younger than 35 in good health.

The chain employs TRBV5-6 and TRBJ2-1; TCRdb lists TRBD2, though no DNA is available to test this call. The CDR3 covers 15 residues. Germline V gene lookup returns CDR1 SGHDT and CDR2 YYEEEE. The chain's CDR3 is CASSGGPSSYNEQFF.

The CDR3 spells CSARPPSGRTDTQYF. V gene TRBV20-1 combines with J gene TRBJ2-3; the D call of TRBD2 rests on TCRdb alone, since no DNA is present to check it. Germline assignment: CDR1 DFQATT and CDR2 SNEGSKA (reference sequence). The CDR3 extends over 15 amino acids.

This CDR3 reads CSAKRPVGTRETQYF. J is TRBJ2-5 and V is TRBV20-1. Germline V lookup: CDR1 DFQATT, CDR2 SNEGSKA (reference sequence). CDR3 length: 15 amino acids.

This rearrangement joins TRBV20-1 to TRBJ2-3; the D call from TCRdb, TRBD2, cannot be confirmed without DNA. CDR1 and CDR2 (germline): DFQATT, SNEGSKA (reference sequence). This CDR3 region has 15 residues. The CDR3 reads CSARGDYPLPDTQYF.

The rearrangement joins TRBV12-3 or TRBV12-4 to TRBJ2-3. The CDR3 extends over 15 amino acids. This chain's CDR3 is CASSSVGDYTDTQYF.

The gene calls are TRBV5-1 and TRBJ2-2; the D gene TCRdb calls, TRBD2, cannot be checked with no DNA. The germline CDR1 and CDR2 sequences are SGHRS and YFSETQ. The CDR3 consists of 16 residues. The CDR3 loop is CASRPSSGRAFGELFF. The full variable domain, rest sourced from reference TRBV5-1 and TRBJ2-2, is KAGVTQTPRYLIKTRGQQVTLSCSPISGHRSVSWYQQTPGQGLQFLFEYFSETQRNKGNFPGRFSGRQFSNSRSEMNVSTLELGDSALYLCASRPSSGRAFGELFFGEGSRLTVL.

This chain uses TRBV28 with TRBJ2-5; the D call from TCRdb, TRBD1, cannot be confirmed without DNA. Germline values: CDR1 MDHEN, CDR2 SYDVKM. The CDR3 contains 16 residues. The CDR3 sequence is CASTPWTGASQETQYF.

The chain couples TRBV6-5 to TRBJ1-6. Germline CDR1 is MNHEY and CDR2 is SVGAGI. CDR3 length: 15 amino acids. This chain's CDR3 is CASSSTLPYNSPLHF.

The J gene is TRBJ2-2, the V gene TRBV7-2. Germline V gene sequence: CDR1 SGHTA, CDR2 FQGNSA. CDR3 length equals 14 residues. This CDR3 reads CASSPLSYTGELFF.

This chain uses TRBV5-1 with TRBJ2-1; the TRBD2 assignment by TCRdb is unverifiable without DNA. The CDR3 has 15 amino acids. Germline CDR1 and CDR2: SGHRS and YFSETQ. CDR3 protein: CASSWSGRAGDEQFF.

The chain combines TRBV29-1 with TRBJ2-5; absent DNA, TCRdb's TRBD1 call cannot be checked. Germline CDR1 is SQVTM and CDR2 is ANQGSEA. This CDR3 is built from 15 residues. This CDR3 is CSVTWGTGYDETQYF.

This chain links TRBV20-1 with TRBJ2-3; TCRdb outputs TRBD2, but without DNA this stays unchecked. In germline, CDR1 is DFQATT, CDR2 SNEGSKA (reference sequence). This CDR3 has 16 amino acids. The CDR3 protein is CSAVQLAGSSTDTQYF.

The chain joins TRBV6-2 or TRBV6-3 to TRBJ2-1; checking the TCRdb D call of TRBD1 is not possible without DNA. The CDR3 length is 15 residues. Germline V gene data show CDR1 as MNHEY and CDR2 as SVGEGT. The CDR3 reads CASISWSGAYNEQFF.

The chain's CDR3 is CASSIAGGSETQYF. The chain carries TRBV12-3 or TRBV12-4 and TRBJ2-5; there is no DNA to check the TCRdb D call of TRBD1. The CDR3 spans 14 residues.

The chain recombines TRBV7-2 with TRBJ1-1; checking the TCRdb D call of TRBD1 is not possible without DNA. Germline CDR1 is SGHTA and CDR2 is FQGNSA. The CDR3 contains 15 residues. The chain's CDR3 is CASSFYQGGNTEAFF.

The chain combines TRBV6-5 with TRBJ2-1. CDR1 and CDR2 (germline): MNHEY, SVGAGI. CDR3 length: 16 amino acids. This chain's CDR3 is CASSLTWTVSYNEQFF.

The CDR3 protein is CSVTIRLAWNEQFF. The chain carries TRBV29-1 and TRBJ2-1; checking the TCRdb D call of TRBD2 is not possible without DNA. Germline assignment: CDR1 SQVTM and CDR2 ANQGSEA. The length of the CDR3 is 14 residues.

This chain links TRBV7-2 with TRBJ1-1; the TCRdb call, TRBD1, lacks DNA for checking. CDR1 SGHTA and CDR2 FQGNSA come from the germline V gene. CDR3 length equals 13 residues. CDR3: CASSPTGGPEAFF.

This chain links TRBV29-1 with TRBJ2-7; TCRdb's assignment of TRBD1 cannot be checked, as there is no DNA. The CDR3 length is 14 residues. Germline CDR1 SQVTM, CDR2 ANQGSEA. The CDR3 loop reads CSGGQGQGAFEQYF.

J is TRBJ2-1 and V is TRBV7-9; with no DNA, the TCRdb D assignment of TRBD1 cannot be verified. Germline CDR1 and CDR2: SEHNR and FQNEAQ (reference sequence). The CDR3 extends over 16 amino acids. CDR3 sequence reads: CASSLWISGQIDEQFF.

The chain joins TRBV4-2 to TRBJ2-5. Germline CDR1 is LGHNA and CDR2 is YNFKEQ. The CDR3 contains 14 residues. CDR3 residues: CASSQDVSVETQYF.

The chain carries TRBV7-2 and TRBJ2-5; TCRdb names TRBD2, which stays unverified in the absence of DNA. This CDR3 comprises 13 residues. The V gene's germline CDR1 is SGHTA and CDR2 FQGNSA. This chain's CDR3 is CASSFFAGETQYF.

The chain employs TRBV4-2 and TRBJ2-1. From germline, CDR1 is LGHNA and CDR2 YNFKEQ. The CDR3 has 17 residues. CDR3 amino acids: CASSQDLAGLTYNEQFF.

V and J are TRBV6-1 and TRBJ1-6; TCRdb designates TRBD1, a call that cannot be tested without DNA. Germline V gene lookup returns CDR1 MNHNS and CDR2 SASEGT. This CDR3 region has 17 residues. This CDR3 reads CASSEGRVLTYNSPLHF.

This chain connects TRBV4-2 to TRBJ1-4. The CDR3 consists of 18 residues. Germline V gives CDR1 LGHNA, CDR2 YNFKEQ. This CDR3 reads CASSQDPGNRRTNEKLFF.

The chain carries TRBV29-1 and TRBJ2-1; TCRdb returns TRBD2, unconfirmable since there is no DNA. Looked up from germline, CDR1 is SQVTM and CDR2 is ANQGSEA. The CDR3 runs to 18 residues. CDR3 protein: CSVEGGQGYGGGYNEQFF.

The gene calls are TRBV10-3 and TRBJ2-1; the TCRdb D gene call, TRBD1, has no DNA to confirm it. The CDR3 extends over 14 amino acids. The germline V gene has CDR1 ENHRY and CDR2 SYGVKD. This CDR3 is CAISEGGERDEQFF.

The chain uses TRBV20-1 and TRBJ2-5; TCRdb's D gene call, TRBD2, goes unchecked for lack of DNA. This CDR3 spans 15 amino acids. In germline, CDR1 is DFQATT, CDR2 SNEGSKA (reference sequence). CDR3 region: CSARGTRGSVGGQYF.

This sequence joins TRBV4-2 and TRBJ2-1; the TCRdb D gene call, TRBD2, has no DNA to confirm it. The CDR3 loop spans 19 amino acids. The V gene's germline CDR1 is LGHNA and CDR2 YNFKEQ. The CDR3 loop reads CASSQDPSSGRALDNEQFF.